This T cell receptor (beta chain) was recorded in a study of blood T cell repertoires in COVID-19. Overall study context: Both acute and convalescent COVID-19 samples were obtained from the United States, Italy and Spain.

In the authors' methods: Reference gene primer amplification yielded estimated nucleated cell counts. Measured with immunoSEQ multiplex PCR; TCRdb has only the in-frame clones, and not every one. D and trimming were read from the DNA, whereas the V and J calls and clone size are those reported in that table. The sample lists tens of thousands of clones, about 74% seen once, with approximately 23% in the top ten. The CDR3 length is 14 residues. Trimming took 4 bases from V and 2 from J; bases not matched to a gene: 6. CDR1 and CDR2 (germline): SGHNT, YYREEE (reference sequence). The sequenced material came from peripheral blood. The genes are TRBV5-4 and TRBJ2-7, with TRBD1 matching 7 bases. The TCR originated in a human donor in a cohort sampled during active COVID-19. CDR3 sequence: CASSPRTGPYEQYF. The CDR3 nucleotides read TGTGCCAGCAGCCCTAGGACAGGACCCTACGAGCAGTACTTC.